These T cell receptor beta chains were read from a single sample in a study of T cell changes during pregnancy in multiple sclerosis. This table comes from immunoSEQ multiplex PCR, and its TCRdb copy is limited to in-frame clones, with some not included. Altogether 70,000 to 90,000 clones are present, over 85% being singletons, with the ten largest covering approximately 0.79%. The source material was peripheral blood, sampled in the second trimester of pregnancy. The receptor set was obtained from a female donor in good health, enrolled as a control in a pregnancy study. The CDR3 runs from the conserved cysteine through the conserved F or W. The D gene is left open where the match is weak. Size is omitted from some rows. Given values are once, few, many or a class for expanded clones.

j_gene: TRBJ1-2
v_gene: TRBV19
abundance: -
d_gene: -
CDR3aa: CAQTGLNYGYTF
CDR3nt: TGTGCCCAAACGGGACTAAACTATGGCTACACCTTC

j_gene: TRBJ1-1
v_gene: TRBV5-4
abundance: -
d_gene: -
CDR3aa: CASSFGGTMNTEAFF
CDR3nt: TGTGCCAGCAGCTTTGGTGGCACCATGAACACTGAAGCTTTCTTT

j_gene: TRBJ1-3
v_gene: TRBV7-9
abundance: -
d_gene: -
CDR3aa: CASSSDRGSGNTIYF
CDR3nt: TGTGCCAGCAGCTCTGACCGGGGCTCTGGAAACACCATATATTTT

j_gene: TRBJ2-5
v_gene: TRBV9
abundance: -
d_gene: -
CDR3aa: CASSERGGLNQETQYF
CDR3nt: TGTGCCAGCAGCGAGCGAGGAGGGCTTAACCAAGAGACCCAGTACTTC

j_gene: TRBJ2-2
v_gene: TRBV19
abundance: few
d_gene: -
CDR3aa: CASKPGHINTGELFF
CDR3nt: TGTGCCAGTAAGCCGGGACACATTAACACCGGGGAGCTGTTTTTT

j_gene: TRBJ2-1
v_gene: TRBV4-3
abundance: -
d_gene: TRBD2
CDR3aa: CASSQGAGGGSYNEQFF
CDR3nt: TGCGCCAGCAGCCAAGGGGCGGGGGGTGGTTCCTACAATGAGCAGTTCTTC

j_gene: TRBJ1-2
v_gene: TRBV5-6
abundance: once
d_gene: -
CDR3aa: CASSLDDSVRPAYGYTF
CDR3nt: TGTGCCAGCAGCTTGGATGACTCCGTAAGGCCAGCATATGGCTACACCTTC

j_gene: TRBJ1-1
v_gene: TRBV29-1
abundance: -
d_gene: -
CDR3aa: CSVAGVGLEAFF
CDR3nt: TGCAGCGTTGCGGGGGTAGGCCTGGAAGCTTTCTTT

j_gene: TRBJ2-1
v_gene: TRBV4-1
abundance: -
d_gene: -
CDR3aa: CASSQVRLAGARSYNEQFF
CDR3nt: TGCGCCAGCAGCCAAGTTAGGTTGGCGGGGGCGCGTTCCTACAATGAGCAGTTCTTC

j_gene: TRBJ2-5
v_gene: TRBV2
abundance: -
d_gene: -
CDR3aa: CASSDSGRETQYF
CDR3nt: TGTGCCAGCAGTGACTCAGGGCGGGAGACCCAGTACTTC

j_gene: TRBJ2-7
v_gene: TRBV5-1
abundance: -
d_gene: TRBD2
CDR3aa: CASSSTSGGSYEQYF
CDR3nt: TGCGCCAGCAGCTCTACTAGCGGGGGTTCCTACGAGCAGTACTTC

j_gene: TRBJ2-3
v_gene: TRBV9
abundance: -
d_gene: TRBD2
CDR3aa: CASSVVLAGGSDTQYF
CDR3nt: TGTGCCAGCAGCGTAGTACTAGCGGGGGGTTCAGATACGCAGTATTTT

j_gene: TRBJ1-2
v_gene: TRBV15
abundance: -
d_gene: TRBD1
CDR3aa: CATSKLRTGGAEGYTF
CDR3nt: TGTGCCACCAGCAAATTACGGACAGGGGGCGCGGAAGGCTACACCTTC

j_gene: TRBJ1-1
v_gene: TRBV7-2
abundance: once
d_gene: TRBD1
CDR3aa: CASSPGQGIEAFF
CDR3nt: TGTGCCAGCAGCCCTGGACAGGGGATTGAAGCTTTCTTT

j_gene: TRBJ2-5
v_gene: TRBV11-3
abundance: -
d_gene: -
CDR3aa: CASSLFWEGGTQETQYF
CDR3nt: TGTGCCAGCAGCTTATTTTGGGAAGGGGGAACCCAAGAGACCCAGTACTTC

j_gene: TRBJ1-6
v_gene: TRBV4-3
abundance: -
d_gene: TRBD1
CDR3aa: CASSQDRGQEILSSYNSPLHF
CDR3nt: TGCGCCAGCAGCCAAGATAGGGGACAGGAAATTTTAAGCTCCTATAATTCACCCCTCCACTTT

j_gene: TRBJ1-3
v_gene: TRBV19
abundance: -
d_gene: TRBD1
CDR3aa: CASTPGTGSIRSGNTIYF
CDR3nt: TGTGCCAGTACCCCTGGGACAGGGTCAATCCGCTCTGGAAACACCATATATTTT

j_gene: TRBJ1-6
v_gene: TRBV7-3
abundance: -
d_gene: -
CDR3aa: CASSLEAAHSSPLHF
CDR3nt: TGTGCCAGCAGCTTAGAGGCAGCGCATTCTTCACCCCTCCACTTT

j_gene: TRBJ1-5
v_gene: TRBV5-5
abundance: -
d_gene: -
CDR3aa: CASSWTVNQPQHF
CDR3nt: TGTGCCAGCAGCTGGACAGTCAATCAGCCCCAGCATTTT

j_gene: TRBJ1-6
v_gene: TRBV5-6
abundance: -
d_gene: TRBD1
CDR3aa: CASSFLTGAGSPLHF
CDR3nt: TGTGCCAGCAGCTTCCTGACAGGGGCGGGTTCACCCCTCCACTTT

j_gene: TRBJ2-1
v_gene: TRBV11-1
abundance: once
d_gene: TRBD2
CDR3aa: CASSSSGGVHNEQFF
CDR3nt: TGTGCCAGCAGCTCTAGCGGGGGTGTACACAATGAGCAGTTCTTC

j_gene: TRBJ1-4
v_gene: TRBV10-3
abundance: -
d_gene: TRBD1
CDR3aa: CAISDGQGEKLFF
CDR3nt: TGTGCCATCAGTGATGGACAGGGTGAAAAACTGTTTTTT

j_gene: TRBJ2-7
v_gene: TRBV4-1
abundance: -
d_gene: -
CDR3aa: CASSHPNTGPYEQYF
CDR3nt: TGCGCCAGCAGCCACCCTAACACAGGGCCCTACGAGCAGTACTTC

j_gene: TRBJ1-2
v_gene: TRBV2
abundance: -
d_gene: -
CDR3aa: CASSFGQSNYGYTF
CDR3nt: TGTGCCAGCAGTTTCGGACAGTCTAACTATGGCTACACCTTC

j_gene: TRBJ2-1
v_gene: TRBV18
abundance: -
d_gene: -
CDR3aa: CASSPSGRGPNEQFF
CDR3nt: TGTGCCAGCTCACCCTCCGGGAGGGGGCCGAATGAGCAGTTCTTC

j_gene: TRBJ1-6
v_gene: TRBV5-1
abundance: -
d_gene: TRBD1
CDR3aa: CASSSGQGDSPLHF
CDR3nt: TGCGCCAGCAGCTCGGGACAGGGGGATTCACCCCTCCACTTT

j_gene: TRBJ2-2
v_gene: TRBV18
abundance: -
d_gene: TRBD1
CDR3aa: CASSGQGAQTGELFF
CDR3nt: TGTGCCAGCTCAGGACAGGGGGCGCAGACCGGGGAGCTGTTTTTT

j_gene: TRBJ2-1
v_gene: TRBV6-5
abundance: -
d_gene: -
CDR3aa: CASSRDFYNEQFF
CDR3nt: TGTGCCAGCAGTAGGGACTTTTACAATGAGCAGTTCTTC

j_gene: TRBJ2-7
v_gene: TRBV5-6
abundance: -
d_gene: -
CDR3aa: CASSLRGGYEQYF
CDR3nt: TGTGCCAGCAGCTTGAGGGGGGGGTACGAGCAGTACTTC

j_gene: TRBJ2-7
v_gene: TRBV30
abundance: -
d_gene: TRBD2
CDR3aa: CAWSPGLAGRTEQYF
CDR3nt: TGTGCCTGGAGTCCGGGACTAGCGGGCCGGACGGAACAGTACTTC

j_gene: TRBJ1-5
v_gene: TRBV15
abundance: -
d_gene: -
CDR3aa: CATSLQGGNQPQHF
CDR3nt: TGTGCCACCAGTTTACAGGGTGGCAATCAGCCCCAGCATTTT

j_gene: TRBJ1-2
v_gene: TRBV6-5
abundance: -
d_gene: -
CDR3aa: CASSYLRGTAKDGYTF
CDR3nt: TGTGCCAGCAGTTACTTAAGAGGTACGGCGAAAGATGGCTACACCTTC

j_gene: TRBJ1-1
v_gene: TRBV30
abundance: -
d_gene: TRBD1
CDR3aa: CAWSGSGTGTEAFF
CDR3nt: TGTGCCTGGAGTGGCTCGGGGACAGGGACTGAAGCTTTCTTT

j_gene: TRBJ1-4
v_gene: TRBV7-8
abundance: -
d_gene: -
CDR3aa: CASSLIPWGRSEKLFF
CDR3nt: TGTGCCAGCAGCTTAATCCCCTGGGGGAGGAGTGAAAAACTGTTTTTT

j_gene: TRBJ1-1
v_gene: TRBV6-6
abundance: -
d_gene: -
CDR3aa: CASSLGGWAEAFF
CDR3nt: TGTGCCAGTTCCTTGGGGGGATGGGCTGAAGCTTTCTTT

j_gene: TRBJ1-1
v_gene: TRBV4-3
abundance: once
d_gene: -
CDR3aa: CASSQVRARNTEAFF
CDR3nt: TGCGCCAGCAGCCAAGTCAGGGCACGGAACACTGAAGCTTTCTTT

j_gene: TRBJ2-7
v_gene: TRBV9
abundance: -
d_gene: -
CDR3aa: CASSPREGEQYF
CDR3nt: TGTGCCAGCAGCCCCCGGGAAGGCGAGCAGTACTTC

j_gene: TRBJ2-1
v_gene: TRBV29-1
abundance: -
d_gene: TRBD1
CDR3aa: CSVTKTGVGNEQFF
CDR3nt: TGCAGCGTCACGAAGACAGGGGTGGGGAATGAGCAGTTCTTC

j_gene: TRBJ1-1
v_gene: TRBV27
abundance: once
d_gene: -
CDR3aa: CASSLWAGNTEAFF
CDR3nt: TGTGCCAGCAGTTTATGGGCCGGGAACACTGAAGCTTTCTTT

j_gene: TRBJ2-3
v_gene: TRBV7-2
abundance: -
d_gene: TRBD2
CDR3aa: CASSLGRGGPNTQYF
CDR3nt: TGTGCCAGCAGCTTAGGCCGGGGGGGCCCGAATACGCAGTATTTT

j_gene: TRBJ2-7
v_gene: TRBV19
abundance: -
d_gene: -
CDR3aa: CASSIDRGYEQYF
CDR3nt: TGTGCCAGTAGTATAGACAGGGGTTACGAGCAGTACTTC

j_gene: TRBJ2-6
v_gene: TRBV14
abundance: -
d_gene: -
CDR3aa: CASSQVRGIGANVLTF
CDR3nt: TGTGCCAGCAGCCAAGTTAGGGGGATTGGGGCCAACGTCCTGACTTTC

j_gene: TRBJ2-3
v_gene: TRBV7-2
abundance: once
d_gene: -
CDR3aa: CASSLGRVTDTQYF
CDR3nt: TGTGCCAGCAGCTTGGGCAGGGTTACAGATACGCAGTATTTT

j_gene: TRBJ2-3
v_gene: TRBV7-3
abundance: -
d_gene: -
CDR3aa: CASSLNPGPYTQYF
CDR3nt: TGTGCCAGCAGCTTAAATCCAGGGCCATATACGCAGTATTTT

j_gene: TRBJ2-7
v_gene: TRBV27
abundance: -
d_gene: TRBD1
CDR3aa: CASSPTGVEQYF
CDR3nt: TGTGCCAGCAGTCCTACAGGGGTCGAGCAGTACTTC

j_gene: TRBJ1-1
v_gene: TRBV19
abundance: -
d_gene: -
CDR3aa: CASSPQTGNTEAFF
CDR3nt: TGTGCCAGTAGTCCGCAGACGGGGAACACTGAAGCTTTCTTT

j_gene: TRBJ2-7
v_gene: TRBV29-1
abundance: -
d_gene: -
CDR3aa: CSVSSGYVSEQYF
CDR3nt: TGCAGCGTTTCGTCAGGGTATGTATCGGAGCAGTACTTC

j_gene: TRBJ2-7
v_gene: TRBV12-5
abundance: -
d_gene: -
CDR3aa: CASALGGAEQYF
CDR3nt: TGTGCTAGTGCCTTGGGGGGGGCAGAGCAGTACTTC

j_gene: TRBJ1-1
v_gene: TRBV27
abundance: few
d_gene: -
CDR3aa: CASNNVGAEAFF
CDR3nt: TGTGCCAGCAATAATGTAGGAGCTGAAGCTTTCTTT

j_gene: TRBJ1-1
v_gene: TRBV19
abundance: -
d_gene: TRBD1
CDR3aa: CASSWTGLNTEAFF
CDR3nt: TGTGCCAGTAGCTGGACAGGGCTGAACACTGAAGCTTTCTTT

j_gene: TRBJ1-6
v_gene: TRBV19
abundance: -
d_gene: -
CDR3aa: CASSWGVNNSPLHF
CDR3nt: TGTGCCAGTAGTTGGGGGGTCAATAATTCACCCCTCCACTTT

j_gene: TRBJ2-3
v_gene: TRBV19
abundance: -
d_gene: -
CDR3aa: CASSWGRGVDTQYF
CDR3nt: TGTGCCAGTAGTTGGGGCAGGGGGGTAGATACGCAGTATTTT

j_gene: TRBJ1-1
v_gene: TRBV5-1
abundance: -
d_gene: -
CDR3aa: CASSSDNQGAFF
CDR3nt: TGCGCCAGCAGCTCGGACAACCAAGGAGCTTTCTTT